This TCR beta chain was captured in a study of CD8+ T cells in alopecia areata. Study-wide points: Especially in alopecia totalis/universalis, lesional scalp showed greater clonality than normal scalp did.

RNA extraction and reverse transcription yielded cDNA as sequencing template. TCRdb's table, derived via immunoSEQ multiplex PCR, lists solely in-frame clones and lacks some. The sample holds 140,000 or so clones, approximately 51% seen once. Remarks on this clone: Its specificity is not known.

CDR1 SGHDT and CDR2 YYEEEE come from the germline V gene. The CDR3 has 16 amino acids. Deletions cut 5 bases from V and 2 bases from J, with 18 bases between. The sequence was collected from a human donor with alopecia areata. The specimen was CD4+ T cells sorted from blood, collected at week 0. The genes are TRBV5-6 and TRBJ2-3; maybe TRBD1 (5 bases). The CDR3 loop reads CASRLMDNWATDTQYF. The CDR3 DNA sequence: TGTGCCAGCAGACTAATGGACAATTGGGCCACAGATACGCAGTATTTT.